The 19 T cell receptor beta chains in this list originate from one sample, sequenced in a study of tumor-infiltrating lymphocytes in localized non-small cell lung cancer. The assay was immunoSEQ multiplex PCR, and TCRdb's table has in-frame clones only and misses some. The sample has 5,000 to 8,000 clones, around 66% seen once; the top ten hold roughly 6.7%. Sequencing input: uninvolved lung tissue not adjacent to the tumor. Receptor source: a human donor with non-small cell lung cancer.

This chain joins TRBV28 and TRBJ2-1; no clear D. CDR3 size: 14 residues. Germline loops: CDR1 MDHEN, CDR2 SYDVKM. With 3 bases removed from V and 6 bases from J, the gap between germline ends came to 12 bases. The CDR3 sequence: CASSLPIRGNEQFF. The CDR3 region has the DNA TGTGCCAGCAGTTTGCCGATCAGAGGCAATGAGCAGTTCTTC.

This chain links TRBV28 with TRBJ2-1, with 11 nucleotides matching TRBD2. The V segment lost 4 bases and the J segment 7 bases; nucleotides outside the gene matches: 6. This CDR3 is built from 15 residues. Germline V gene data show CDR1 as MDHEN and CDR2 as SYDVKM. The CDR3 reads CASSSARTSGNEQFF. The CDR3 DNA reads as TGTGCCAGCAGTTCCGCCCGGACTAGCGGGAATGAGCAGTTCTTC.

V and J are TRBV27 and TRBJ2-3; D is unclear. V lost 0 bases to trimming and J lost 2 bases, with 6 bases between them. Germline CDR1 MNHEY, CDR2 SMNVEV (reference sequence). The CDR3 runs to 14 residues. CDR3 in amino acids: CASSLSANTDTQYF. In DNA form, the CDR3 reads TGTGCCAGCAGTTTATCCGCGAACACAGATACGCAGTATTTT.

The J gene is TRBJ2-1, the V gene TRBV5-1, with 7 bases identical to TRBD1. Per germline, CDR1 SGHRS and CDR2 YFSETQ. V dropped 4 bases and J dropped 3; count of bases not matched to a gene: 7. This CDR3 is built from 15 residues. The CDR3 reads CASSTTGEGYNEQFF. Here the CDR3 DNA reads TGCGCCAGCAGCACTACAGGGGAAGGCTACAATGAGCAGTTCTTC.

This sequence joins TRBV12-5 and TRBJ2-5; possible D gene TRBD2, 6 bases. V dropped 1 base and J dropped 4 bases, with 13 bases sitting between them. Germline CDR1 LGHNT, CDR2 FRNRAP. The CDR3 length is 15 residues. The CDR3 DNA sequence: TGTGCTAGTGGTTTGGGGACACCCGGGAGAGAGACCCAGTACTTC. It yields the protein CASGLGTPGRETQYF.

The chain joins TRBV9 to TRBJ2-7, with 9 nucleotides matching TRBD1. After removal of 3 bases from V and 2 bases from J, the junction contained 0 bases not matched to a gene. The V gene's germline CDR1 is SGDLS and CDR2 YYNGEE. The length of the CDR3 is 13 residues. This chain's CDR3 is CASSGQGAYEQYF. The CDR3 bases are TGTGCCAGCAGCGGACAGGGGGCCTACGAGCAGTACTTC. Complete variable domain (other parts from reference TRBV9 and TRBJ2-7): DSGVTQTPKHLITATGQRVTLRCSPRSGDLSVYWYQQSLDQGLQFLIQYYNGEERAKGNILERFSAQQFPDLHSELNLSSLELGDSALYFCASSGQGAYEQYFGPGTRLTVT.

The CDR3 loop is CASSPSTGTTYEQYF. DNA for the CDR3: TGTGCCAGCAGCCCCTCGACAGGAACAACCTACGAGCAGTACTTC. The gene calls are TRBV7-2 and TRBJ2-7, with a tentative D call TRBD1 (6 bases). CDR1 is SGHTA and CDR2 is FQGNSA in the germline V gene. V shed 5 bases and J shed 2 bases, with 16 bases lying between them. The CDR3 contains 15 residues. Full variable domain (remainder filled in from reference TRBV7-2 and TRBJ2-7): GAGVSQSPSNKVTEKGKDVELRCDPISGHTALYWYRQSLGQGLEFLIYFQGNSAPDKSGLPSDRFSAERTGGSVSTLTIQRTQQEDSAVYLCASSPSTGTTYEQYFGPGTRLTVT.

This chain uses TRBV4-1 with TRBJ2-5; 8 bases agree with TRBD2. The germline gives CDR1 MGHRA, CDR2 YSYEKL. The length of the CDR3 is 15 residues. V gave up 0 bases and J gave up 5 bases; unmatched junction bases: 5. The CDR3 region is CASSQDGTSTETQYF. The CDR3 coding sequence is TGCGCCAGCAGCCAAGATGGGACTAGTACGGAGACCCAGTACTTC.

The rearrangement joins TRBV2 to TRBJ1-4; D is perhaps TRBD1 (6 bases). The CDR3 covers 12 residues. Trimming pared 8 bases from V and 8 bases from J, leaving 12 bases between. CDR1 is SNHLY, CDR2 FYNNEI, per germline. CDR3 sequence reads: CASSGVEEKLFF. In DNA, the CDR3 is TGTGCCAGCTCAGGGGTGGAGGAAAAACTGTTTTTT.

This clone was seen only a few times. The chain employs TRBV11-2 and TRBJ2-1; the match to TRBD2 covers 9 bases. Germline-derived CDR1 and CDR2 are SGHAT and FQNNGV. CDR3 size: 15 residues. The J segment lost 6 bases and the V segment lost 1 base, leaving 4 bases of the junction unmatched. The CDR3, as DNA: TGTGCCAGCAGCTTAGTTGTGACTAGCGGCAATGAGCAGTTCTTC. Protein: CASSLVVTSGNEQFF.

This clone is a singleton in its sample. The rearrangement joins TRBV5-4 to TRBJ1-3, with D possibly being TRBD1 (5 bases). The CDR3 has 16 amino acids. The germline CDR1 and CDR2 sequences are SGHNT and YYREEE (reference sequence). V lost 4 bases and J lost 4, with 18 bases in between. The CDR3 spells CASSKYTGQAGNTIYF. The CDR3 DNA follows: TGTGCCAGCAGCAAATACACGGGGCAGGCGGGAAACACCATATATTTT.

The CDR3 protein is CASSDPRGVDSNQPQHF. In nucleotides, the CDR3 is TGTGCCAGCAGTGATCCTCGGGGCGTGGATAGCAATCAGCCCCAGCATTTT. The chain carries TRBV2 and TRBJ1-5; TRBD1 is a possible D gene (5 bases). The length of the CDR3 is 17 residues. The ends were cut back, 3 bases at V and 0 bases at J, with 15 bases in the middle. Germline CDR1 reads SNHLY; CDR2 reads FYNNEI.

The J gene is TRBJ2-3, the V gene TRBV11-3; tentative D call: TRBD1 (6 bases). In germline, CDR1 is SGHNT, CDR2 YENEEA. There are 15 residues in the CDR3. Trimming stripped 5 bases from V and 0 bases from J, with 12 bases between. The CDR3 DNA follows: TGTGCCAGCAGCCCGCAGGGGATAAGCACAGATACGCAGTATTTT. It yields the protein CASSPQGISTDTQYF.

The J gene is TRBJ2-1, the V gene TRBV11-2; D ambiguous. Germline loops: CDR1 SGHAT, CDR2 FQNNGV. V was trimmed by 6 bases and J by 2 bases, leaving 11 bases between them. The CDR3 totals 14 residues. The CDR3 DNA follows: TGTGCCAGCAGGCTGGGGTTAACCTACAATGAGCAGTTCTTC. Protein sequence: CASRLGLTYNEQFF. The full variable domain, its missing parts supplied by reference TRBV11-2 and TRBJ2-1, is EAGVAQSPRYKIIEKRQSVAFWCNPISGHATLYWYQQILGQGPKLLIQFQNNGVVDDSQLPKDRFSAERLKGVDSTLKIQPAKLEDSAVYLCASRLGLTYNEQFFGPGTRLTVL.

This clone was recorded only once. The chain carries TRBV7-9 and TRBJ1-1, with D unclear. The CDR3 has 18 residues. Trimming removed 1 base at V and 3 bases at J, with 21 bases between. Germline CDR1 is SEHNR and CDR2 is FQNEAQ (reference sequence). CDR3 in amino acids: CASSLVPPGWKVDTEAFF. DNA for the CDR3: TGTGCCAGCAGCTTAGTGCCCCCCGGATGGAAGGTTGACACTGAAGCTTTCTTT.

CDR3 in amino acids: CASSPSGKGETQYF. CDR3 DNA: TGTGCCAGCAGCCCAAGCGGGAAAGGGGAGACCCAGTACTTC. The rearrangement uses TRBV7-8 and TRBJ2-5, with TRBD2 identical over 7 bases. Trimming cost V 5 bases and J 5 bases; bases outside gene matches: 8. The CDR3 consists of 14 residues. Germline CDR1 and CDR2: SGHVS and FQNEAQ.

The chain is built from TRBV9 and TRBJ1-2, with 9 positions matching TRBD1. This CDR3 has 14 amino acids. Unmatched junction bases numbered 5, after V lost 4 bases and J lost 4 bases. Germline V gives CDR1 SGDLS, CDR2 YYNGEE. CDR3 DNA: TGTGCCAGCAGCTCGGACAGGGGTGCCTATGGCTACACCTTC. This encodes CASSSDRGAYGYTF.

The genes are TRBV5-8 and TRBJ2-1; 8 positions agree with TRBD2. The germline V gene has CDR1 SGHTS and CDR2 YDEGEE. This CDR3 spans 16 amino acids. Trimming took 8 bases from V and 0 from J; bases not matched to a gene: 10. This chain's CDR3 is CASKLRLAISYNEQFF. CDR3 DNA sequence: TGTGCCAGTAAATTGAGACTAGCGATCTCCTACAATGAGCAGTTCTTC.

The rearrangement uses TRBV7-9 and TRBJ2-2, with 7 bases fitting TRBD2. Germline values: CDR1 SEHNR, CDR2 FQNEAQ (reference sequence). This CDR3 contains 16 residues. Trimming removed 1 base from V and 6 bases from J; junction bases left unmatched: 8. The CDR3 spells CASSLGWGGFAGELFF. The DNA for the CDR3 is TGTGCCAGCAGCTTAGGATGGGGGGGATTTGCCGGGGAGCTGTTTTTT.